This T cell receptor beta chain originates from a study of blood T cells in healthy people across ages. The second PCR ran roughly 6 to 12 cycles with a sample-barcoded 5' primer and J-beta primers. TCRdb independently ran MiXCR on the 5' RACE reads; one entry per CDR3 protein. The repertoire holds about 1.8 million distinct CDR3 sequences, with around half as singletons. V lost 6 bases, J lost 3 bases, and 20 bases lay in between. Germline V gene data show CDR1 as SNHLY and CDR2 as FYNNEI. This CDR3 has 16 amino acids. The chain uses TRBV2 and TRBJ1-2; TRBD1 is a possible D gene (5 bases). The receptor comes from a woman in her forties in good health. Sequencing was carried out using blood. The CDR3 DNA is TGTGCCAGCAGAAGGCTTTTCACGAAAGGGGACTATGGCTACACCTTC. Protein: CASRRLFTKGDYGYTF.